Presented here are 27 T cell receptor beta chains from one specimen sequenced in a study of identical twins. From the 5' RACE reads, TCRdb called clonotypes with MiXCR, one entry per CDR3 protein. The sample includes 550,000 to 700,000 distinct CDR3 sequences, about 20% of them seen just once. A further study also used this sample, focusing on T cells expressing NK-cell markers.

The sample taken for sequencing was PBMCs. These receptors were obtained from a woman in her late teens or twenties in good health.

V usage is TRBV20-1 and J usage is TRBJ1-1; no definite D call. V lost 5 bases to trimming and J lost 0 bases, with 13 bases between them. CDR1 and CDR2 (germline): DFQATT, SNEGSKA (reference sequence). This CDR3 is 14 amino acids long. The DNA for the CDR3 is TGCAGTGCTCCGGCCTCTCATATGAACACTGAAGCTTTCTTT. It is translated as CSAPASHMNTEAFF.

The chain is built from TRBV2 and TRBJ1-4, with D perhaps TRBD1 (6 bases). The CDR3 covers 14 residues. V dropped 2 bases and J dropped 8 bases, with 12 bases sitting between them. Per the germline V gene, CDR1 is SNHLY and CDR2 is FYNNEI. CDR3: CASSENRVGEKLFF. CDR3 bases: TGTGCCAGCAGTGAAAACAGGGTGGGAGAAAAACTGTTTTTT.

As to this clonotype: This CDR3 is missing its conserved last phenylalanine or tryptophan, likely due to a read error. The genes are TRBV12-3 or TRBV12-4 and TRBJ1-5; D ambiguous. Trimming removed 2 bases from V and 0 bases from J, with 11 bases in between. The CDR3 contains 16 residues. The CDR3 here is CASSLTGWNSNQPQHL. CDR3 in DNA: TGTGCCAGCAGTTTAACGGGATGGAATAGCAATCAGCCCCAGCATCTT.

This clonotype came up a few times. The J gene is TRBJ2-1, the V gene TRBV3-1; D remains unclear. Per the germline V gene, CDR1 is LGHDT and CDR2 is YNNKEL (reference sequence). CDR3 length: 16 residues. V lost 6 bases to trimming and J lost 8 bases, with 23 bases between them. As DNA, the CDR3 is TGTGCCAGCAGTCCCGAGACCCCAGAAGGTCCTGATGAGCAGTTCTTC. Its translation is CASSPETPEGPDEQFF.

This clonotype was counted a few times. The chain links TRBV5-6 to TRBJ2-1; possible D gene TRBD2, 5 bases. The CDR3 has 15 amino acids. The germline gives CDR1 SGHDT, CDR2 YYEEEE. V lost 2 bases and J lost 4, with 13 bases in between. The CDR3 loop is CASSFRPSPYNEQFF. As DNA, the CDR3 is TGTGCCAGCAGCTTTCGGCCTAGCCCGTACAATGAGCAGTTCTTC.

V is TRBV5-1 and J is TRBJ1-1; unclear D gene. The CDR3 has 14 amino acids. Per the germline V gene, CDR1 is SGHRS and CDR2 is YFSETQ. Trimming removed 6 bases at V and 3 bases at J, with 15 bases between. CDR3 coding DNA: TGCGCCAGCACCCGAGTTTTTGGAGACACTGAAGCTTTCTTT. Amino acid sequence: CASTRVFGDTEAFF.

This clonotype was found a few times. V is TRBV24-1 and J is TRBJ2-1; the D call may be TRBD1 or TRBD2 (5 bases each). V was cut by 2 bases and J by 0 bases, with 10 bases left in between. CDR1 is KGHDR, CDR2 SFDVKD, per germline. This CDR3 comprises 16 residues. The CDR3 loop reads CATSDSDGTSYNEQFF. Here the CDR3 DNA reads TGTGCCACCAGTGATTCCGACGGGACCTCCTACAATGAGCAGTTCTTC.

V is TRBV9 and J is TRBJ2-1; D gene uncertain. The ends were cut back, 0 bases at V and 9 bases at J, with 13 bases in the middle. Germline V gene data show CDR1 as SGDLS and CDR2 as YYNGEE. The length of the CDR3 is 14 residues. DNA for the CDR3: TGTGCCAGCAGCGTAGCAGTGGAAGGCGGTGAGCAGTTCTTC. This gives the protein CASSVAVEGGEQFF.

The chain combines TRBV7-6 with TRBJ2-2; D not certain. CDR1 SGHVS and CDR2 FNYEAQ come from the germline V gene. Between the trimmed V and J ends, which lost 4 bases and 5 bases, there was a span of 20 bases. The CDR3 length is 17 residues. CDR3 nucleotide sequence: TGTGCCAGCAGCTCCCGGCCACGAAACGCAAATACCGGGGAGCTGTTTTTT. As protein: CASSSRPRNANTGELFF.

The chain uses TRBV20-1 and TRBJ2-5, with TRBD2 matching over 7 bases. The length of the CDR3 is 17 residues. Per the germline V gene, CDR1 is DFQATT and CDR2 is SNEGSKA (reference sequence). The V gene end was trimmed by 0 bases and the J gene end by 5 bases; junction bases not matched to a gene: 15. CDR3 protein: CSARDSLGGRRMETQYF. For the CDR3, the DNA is TGCAGTGCTAGAGATAGCCTGGGCGGGAGAAGGATGGAGACCCAGTACTTC.

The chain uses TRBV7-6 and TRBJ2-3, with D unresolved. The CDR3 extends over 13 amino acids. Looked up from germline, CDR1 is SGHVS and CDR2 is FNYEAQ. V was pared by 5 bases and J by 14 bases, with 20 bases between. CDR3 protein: CASSASLEGRAYF. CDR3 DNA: TGTGCCAGCAGCGCATCCCTGGAAGGAAGGGCGTATTTT.

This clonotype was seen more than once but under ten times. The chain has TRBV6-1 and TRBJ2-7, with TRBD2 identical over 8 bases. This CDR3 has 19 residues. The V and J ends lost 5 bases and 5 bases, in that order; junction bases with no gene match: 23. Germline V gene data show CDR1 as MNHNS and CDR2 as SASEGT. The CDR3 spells CASSQQQQLGGAPGHEQYF. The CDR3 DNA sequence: TGTGCCAGCAGTCAGCAGCAGCAGCTCGGGGGGGCCCCGGGTCACGAGCAGTACTTC.

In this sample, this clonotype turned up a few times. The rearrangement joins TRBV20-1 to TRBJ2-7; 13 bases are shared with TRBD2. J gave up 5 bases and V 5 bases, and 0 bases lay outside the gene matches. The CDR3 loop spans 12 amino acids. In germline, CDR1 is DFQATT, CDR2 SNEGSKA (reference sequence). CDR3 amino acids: CSAGTSGNEQYF. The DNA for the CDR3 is TGCAGTGCTGGGACTAGCGGGAACGAGCAGTACTTC.

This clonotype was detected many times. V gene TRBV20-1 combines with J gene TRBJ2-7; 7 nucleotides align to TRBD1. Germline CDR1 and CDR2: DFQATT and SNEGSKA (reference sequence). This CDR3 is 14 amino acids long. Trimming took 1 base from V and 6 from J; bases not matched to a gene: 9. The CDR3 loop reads CSARVSGGVSEQYF. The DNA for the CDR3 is TGCAGTGCTAGAGTATCAGGGGGAGTATCCGAGCAGTACTTC.

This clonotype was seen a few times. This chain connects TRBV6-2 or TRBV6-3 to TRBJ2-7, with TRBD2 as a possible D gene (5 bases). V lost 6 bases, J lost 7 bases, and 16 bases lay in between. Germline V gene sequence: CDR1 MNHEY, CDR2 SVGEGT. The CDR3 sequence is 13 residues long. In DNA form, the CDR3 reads TGTGCCAGCAGCCCGGGGTTGGCCGGGGAGCAGTACTTC. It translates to CASSPGLAGEQYF.

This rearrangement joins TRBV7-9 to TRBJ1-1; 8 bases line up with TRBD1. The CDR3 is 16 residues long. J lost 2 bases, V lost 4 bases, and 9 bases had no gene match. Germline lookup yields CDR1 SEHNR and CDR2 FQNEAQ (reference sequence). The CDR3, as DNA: TGTGCCAGCAGCTCCAGGGGGCAGAACCCTAACACTGAAGCTTTCTTT. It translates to CASSSRGQNPNTEAFF.

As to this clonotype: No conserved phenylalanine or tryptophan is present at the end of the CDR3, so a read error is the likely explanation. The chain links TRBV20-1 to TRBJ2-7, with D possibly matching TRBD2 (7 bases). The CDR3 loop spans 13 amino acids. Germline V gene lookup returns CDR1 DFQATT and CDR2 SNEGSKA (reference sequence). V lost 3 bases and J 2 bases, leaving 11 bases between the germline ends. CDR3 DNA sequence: TGCAGTGCTAGCGGGGGGCGGACCTACGAGCAGTACCTC. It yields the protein CSASGGRTYEQYL.

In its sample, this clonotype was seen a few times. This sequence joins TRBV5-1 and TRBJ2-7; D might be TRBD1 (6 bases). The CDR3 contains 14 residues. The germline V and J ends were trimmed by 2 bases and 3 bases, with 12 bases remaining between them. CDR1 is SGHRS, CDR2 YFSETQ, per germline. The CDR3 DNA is TGCGCCAGCAGCTTTCTGAGGGGGTTCTACGAGCAGTACTTC. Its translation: CASSFLRGFYEQYF.

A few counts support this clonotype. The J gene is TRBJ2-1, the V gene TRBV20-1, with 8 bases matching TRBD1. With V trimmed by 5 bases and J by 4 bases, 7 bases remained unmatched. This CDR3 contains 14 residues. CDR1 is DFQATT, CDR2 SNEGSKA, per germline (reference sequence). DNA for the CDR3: TGCAGTGCTCCGGGACAGGAGAAATACAATGAGCAGTTCTTC. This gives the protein CSAPGQEKYNEQFF.

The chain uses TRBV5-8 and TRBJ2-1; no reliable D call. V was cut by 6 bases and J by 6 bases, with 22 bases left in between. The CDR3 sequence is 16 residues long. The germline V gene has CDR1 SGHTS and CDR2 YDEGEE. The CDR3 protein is CASISPLGEVLNEQFF. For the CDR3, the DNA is TGTGCCAGCATCTCTCCCCTTGGTGAAGTCCTCAATGAGCAGTTCTTC.

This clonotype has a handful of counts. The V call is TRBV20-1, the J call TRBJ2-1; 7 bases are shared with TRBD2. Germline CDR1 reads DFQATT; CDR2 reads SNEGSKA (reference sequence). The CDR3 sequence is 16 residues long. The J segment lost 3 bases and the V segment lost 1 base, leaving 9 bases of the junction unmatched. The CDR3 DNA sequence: TGCAGTGCTAGAGCAGGGACTACTCTATTCTACAATGAGCAGTTCTTC. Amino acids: CSARAGTTLFYNEQFF.

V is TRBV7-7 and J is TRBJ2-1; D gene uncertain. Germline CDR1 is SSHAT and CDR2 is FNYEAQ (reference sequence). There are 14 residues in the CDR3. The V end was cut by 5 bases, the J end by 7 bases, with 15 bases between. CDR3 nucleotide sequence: TGTGCCAGCAGCCCTACCCTTCAAGGAAATGAGCAGTTCTTC. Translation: CASSPTLQGNEQFF.

The CDR3 nucleotides read TGTGCCAGCAGTTTACGGGTTGCTACTAGCGGGATCTACGAGCAGTACTTC. Its protein is CASSLRVATSGIYEQYF. The chain has TRBV12-3 or TRBV12-4 and TRBJ2-7; 10 bases are shared with TRBD2. The V and J ends lost 2 bases and 3 bases, in that order; junction bases with no gene match: 10. This CDR3 spans 17 amino acids.

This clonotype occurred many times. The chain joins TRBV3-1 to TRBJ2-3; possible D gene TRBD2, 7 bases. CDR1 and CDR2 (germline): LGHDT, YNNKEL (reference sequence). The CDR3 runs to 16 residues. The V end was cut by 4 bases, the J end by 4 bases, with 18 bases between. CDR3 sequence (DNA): TGTGCCAGCAGCCTGAAGGGGGGGGCTTTTTCAGATACGCAGTATTTT. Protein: CASSLKGGAFSDTQYF.

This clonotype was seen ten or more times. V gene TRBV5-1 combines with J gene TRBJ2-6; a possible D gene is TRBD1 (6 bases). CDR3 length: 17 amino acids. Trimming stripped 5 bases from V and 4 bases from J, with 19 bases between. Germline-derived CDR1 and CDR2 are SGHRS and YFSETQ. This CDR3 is CASSFSYRVTGANVLTF. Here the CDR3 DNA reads TGCGCCAGCAGTTTTTCATACAGGGTTACGGGGGCCAACGTCCTGACTTTC.

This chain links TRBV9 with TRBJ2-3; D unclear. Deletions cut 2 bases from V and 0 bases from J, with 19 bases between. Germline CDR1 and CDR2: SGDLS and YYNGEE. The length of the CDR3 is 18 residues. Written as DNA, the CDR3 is TGTGCCAGCAGCGTCTACCACGTAGGAGAAGCTAGCACAGATACGCAGTATTTT. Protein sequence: CASSVYHVGEASTDTQYF.

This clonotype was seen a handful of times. The CDR3 nucleotides are TGTGCCAGCAGTTACTCGGTCCCAGCGGGAGTTTCAACCTACGAGCAGTACTTC. Translated: CASSYSVPAGVSTYEQYF. The chain joins TRBV6-5 to TRBJ2-7; 8 bases map to TRBD2. The junction had 12 bases not matched to a gene; V was cut back by 0 bases and J by 2 bases. Germline CDR1 reads MNHEY; CDR2 reads SVGAGI. This CDR3 has 18 amino acids.